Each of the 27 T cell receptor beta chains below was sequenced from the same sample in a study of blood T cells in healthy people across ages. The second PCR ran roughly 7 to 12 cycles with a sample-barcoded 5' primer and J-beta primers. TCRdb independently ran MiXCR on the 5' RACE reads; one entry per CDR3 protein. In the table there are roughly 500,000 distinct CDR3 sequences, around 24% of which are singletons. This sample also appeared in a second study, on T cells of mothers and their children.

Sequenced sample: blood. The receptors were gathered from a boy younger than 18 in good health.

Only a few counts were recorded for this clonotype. The CDR3 here is CASSPIGVRGEKLFF. The CDR3 coding sequence is TGTGCCAGCAGCCCGATAGGGGTCAGGGGTGAAAAACTGTTTTTT. The V gene is TRBV11-2, the J gene TRBJ1-4, with a tentative D call TRBD1 (6 bases). This CDR3 is 15 amino acids long. With 5 bases removed from V and 7 bases from J, the gap between germline ends came to 17 bases. CDR1 SGHAT and CDR2 FQNNGV come from the germline V gene.

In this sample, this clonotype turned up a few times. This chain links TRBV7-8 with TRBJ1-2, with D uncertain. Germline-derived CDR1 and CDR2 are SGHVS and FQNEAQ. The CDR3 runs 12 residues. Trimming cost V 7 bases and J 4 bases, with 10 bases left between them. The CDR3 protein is CASTDPGYGYTF. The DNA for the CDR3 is TGTGCCAGCACGGACCCCGGCTATGGCTACACCTTC. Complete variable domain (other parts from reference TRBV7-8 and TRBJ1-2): GAGVSQSPRYKVAKRGQDVALRCDPISGHVSLFWYQQALGQGPEFLTYFQNEAQLDKSGLPSDRFFAERPEGSVSTLKIQRTQQEDSAVYLCASTDPGYGYTFGSGTRLTVV.

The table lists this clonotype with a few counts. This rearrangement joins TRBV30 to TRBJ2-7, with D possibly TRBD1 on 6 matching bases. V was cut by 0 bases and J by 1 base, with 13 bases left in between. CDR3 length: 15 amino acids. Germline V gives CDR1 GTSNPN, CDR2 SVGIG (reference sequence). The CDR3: CAWSVRSTGSYEQYF. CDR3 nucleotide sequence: TGTGCCTGGAGTGTAAGGAGCACAGGGTCCTACGAGCAGTACTTC.

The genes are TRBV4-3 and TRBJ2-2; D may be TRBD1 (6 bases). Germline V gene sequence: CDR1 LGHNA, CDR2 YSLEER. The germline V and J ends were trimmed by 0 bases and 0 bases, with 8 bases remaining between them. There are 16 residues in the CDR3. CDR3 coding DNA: TGCGCCAGCAGCCAAGAATGGGGGCCGAACACCGGGGAGCTGTTTTTT. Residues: CASSQEWGPNTGELFF.

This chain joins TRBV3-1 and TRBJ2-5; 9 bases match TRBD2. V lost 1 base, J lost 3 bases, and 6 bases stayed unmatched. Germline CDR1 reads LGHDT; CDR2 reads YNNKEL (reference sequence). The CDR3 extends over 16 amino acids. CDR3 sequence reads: CASSQAWRGGKETQYF. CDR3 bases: TGTGCCAGCAGCCAAGCATGGCGGGGGGGAAAAGAGACCCAGTACTTC.

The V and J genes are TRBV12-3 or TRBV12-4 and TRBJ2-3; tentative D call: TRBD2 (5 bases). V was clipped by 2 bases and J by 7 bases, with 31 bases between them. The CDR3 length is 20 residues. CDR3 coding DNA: TGTGCCAGCAGTTTAAGAGGTGGATCGGGCGGGCCAACCCGTCCTAATACGCAGTATTTT. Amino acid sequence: CASSLRGGSGGPTRPNTQYF.

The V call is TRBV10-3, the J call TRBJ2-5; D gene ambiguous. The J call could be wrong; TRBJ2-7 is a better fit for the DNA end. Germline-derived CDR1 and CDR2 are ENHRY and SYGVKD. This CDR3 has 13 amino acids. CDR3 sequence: CAISESEAREQYF. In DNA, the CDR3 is TGTGCCATCAGTGAGTCGGAAGCACGCGAGCAGTACTTC.

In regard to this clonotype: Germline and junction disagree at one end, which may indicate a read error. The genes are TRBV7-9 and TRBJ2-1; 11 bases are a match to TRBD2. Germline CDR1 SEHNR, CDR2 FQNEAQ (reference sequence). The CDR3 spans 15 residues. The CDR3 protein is CASSLAGGLINEQFF. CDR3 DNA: TGTGCCAGCAGCCTAGCGGGGGGCTTAATCAATGAGCAGTTCTTC.

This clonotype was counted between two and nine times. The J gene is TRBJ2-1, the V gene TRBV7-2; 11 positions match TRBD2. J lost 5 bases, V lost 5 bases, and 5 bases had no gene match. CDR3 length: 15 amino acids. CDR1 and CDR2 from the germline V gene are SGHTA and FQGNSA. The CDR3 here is CASSALAGGHNEQFF. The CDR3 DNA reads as TGTGCCAGCAGCGCCCTAGCGGGGGGTCACAATGAGCAGTTCTTC.

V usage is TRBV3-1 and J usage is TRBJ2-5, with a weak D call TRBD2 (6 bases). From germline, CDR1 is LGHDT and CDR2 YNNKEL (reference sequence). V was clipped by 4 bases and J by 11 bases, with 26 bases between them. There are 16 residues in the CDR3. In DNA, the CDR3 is TGTGCCAGCAGCCCCCGAACCCTAGGGACTGGGGAAACTCAGTACTTC. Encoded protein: CASSPRTLGTGETQYF.

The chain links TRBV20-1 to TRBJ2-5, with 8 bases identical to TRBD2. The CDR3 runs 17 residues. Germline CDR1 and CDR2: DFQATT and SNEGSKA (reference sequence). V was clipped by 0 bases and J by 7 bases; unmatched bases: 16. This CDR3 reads CSARDVGTSLVGGTQYF. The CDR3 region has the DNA TGCAGTGCTAGAGATGTGGGGACTAGTCTCGTCGGTGGGACCCAGTACTTC.

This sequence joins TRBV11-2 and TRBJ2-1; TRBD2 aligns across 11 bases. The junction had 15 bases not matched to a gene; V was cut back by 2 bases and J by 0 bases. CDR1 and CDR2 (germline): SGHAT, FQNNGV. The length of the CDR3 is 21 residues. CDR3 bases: TGTGCCAGCAGCTTAAGGGGGCGGACTAGCGGGCCTAAAAGCTCCTACAATGAGCAGTTCTTC. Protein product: CASSLRGRTSGPKSSYNEQFF.

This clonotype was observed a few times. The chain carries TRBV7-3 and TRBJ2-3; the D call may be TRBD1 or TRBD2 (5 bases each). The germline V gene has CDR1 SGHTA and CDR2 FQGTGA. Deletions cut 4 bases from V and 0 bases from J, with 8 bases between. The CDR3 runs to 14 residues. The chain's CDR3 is CASSYRDSTDTQYF. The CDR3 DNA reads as TGTGCCAGCAGCTACCGGGACAGCACAGATACGCAGTATTTT.

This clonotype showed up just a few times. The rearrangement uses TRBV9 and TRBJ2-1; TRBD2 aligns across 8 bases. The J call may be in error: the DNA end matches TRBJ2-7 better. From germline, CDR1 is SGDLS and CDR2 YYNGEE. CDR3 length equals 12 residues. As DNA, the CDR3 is TGTGCCAGCAGCGTCTTAGCGGGGGAGCAGTACTTC. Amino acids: CASSVLAGEQYF.

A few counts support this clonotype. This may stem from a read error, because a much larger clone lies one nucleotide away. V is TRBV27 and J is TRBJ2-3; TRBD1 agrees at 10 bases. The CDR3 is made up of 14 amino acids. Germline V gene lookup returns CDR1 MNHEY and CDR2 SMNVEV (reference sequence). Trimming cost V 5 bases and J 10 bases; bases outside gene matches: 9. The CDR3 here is CASSGGQGRRAQYF. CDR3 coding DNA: TGTGCCAGCAGTGGGGGACAGGGGCGCCGAGCGCAGTATTTT.

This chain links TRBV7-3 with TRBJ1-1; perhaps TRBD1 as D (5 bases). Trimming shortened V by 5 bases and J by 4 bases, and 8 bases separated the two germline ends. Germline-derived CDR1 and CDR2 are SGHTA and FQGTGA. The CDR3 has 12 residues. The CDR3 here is CASSERGTEAFF. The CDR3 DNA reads TGTGCCAGCAGCGAAAGGGGCACTGAAGCTTTCTTT.

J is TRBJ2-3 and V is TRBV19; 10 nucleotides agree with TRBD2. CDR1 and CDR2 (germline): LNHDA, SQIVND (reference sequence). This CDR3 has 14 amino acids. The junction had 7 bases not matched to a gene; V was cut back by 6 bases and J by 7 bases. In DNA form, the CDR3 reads TGTGCCAGTAGCTCCGGGACTAGCGTGTATACGCAGTATTTT. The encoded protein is CASSSGTSVYTQYF.

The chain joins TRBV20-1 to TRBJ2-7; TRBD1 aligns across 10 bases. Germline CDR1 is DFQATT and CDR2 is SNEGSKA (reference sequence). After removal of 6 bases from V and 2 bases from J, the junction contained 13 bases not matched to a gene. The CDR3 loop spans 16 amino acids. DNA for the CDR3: TGCAGTGCACCTTCCCTTCCGGGACAGGGGACCTACGAGCAGTACTTC. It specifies CSAPSLPGQGTYEQYF.

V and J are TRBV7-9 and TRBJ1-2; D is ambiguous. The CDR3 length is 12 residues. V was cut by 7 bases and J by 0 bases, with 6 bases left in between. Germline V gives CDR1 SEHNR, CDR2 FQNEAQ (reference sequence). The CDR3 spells CASTGSNYGYTF. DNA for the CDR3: TGTGCCAGCACAGGTTCTAACTATGGCTACACCTTC.

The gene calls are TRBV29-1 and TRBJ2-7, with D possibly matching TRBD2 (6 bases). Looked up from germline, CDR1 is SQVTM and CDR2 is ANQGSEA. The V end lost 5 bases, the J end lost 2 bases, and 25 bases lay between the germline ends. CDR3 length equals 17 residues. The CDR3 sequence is CSVFGTPAARGPYEQYF. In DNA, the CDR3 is TGCAGCGTTTTTGGGACCCCCGCGGCGCGGGGACCCTACGAGCAGTACTTC.

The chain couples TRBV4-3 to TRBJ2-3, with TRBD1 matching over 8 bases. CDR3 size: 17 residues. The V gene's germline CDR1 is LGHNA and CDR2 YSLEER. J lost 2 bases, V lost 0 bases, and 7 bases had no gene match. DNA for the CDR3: TGCGCCAGCAGCCAAGATATGAGGCAGGGGGCCACAGATACGCAGTATTTT. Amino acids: CASSQDMRQGATDTQYF.

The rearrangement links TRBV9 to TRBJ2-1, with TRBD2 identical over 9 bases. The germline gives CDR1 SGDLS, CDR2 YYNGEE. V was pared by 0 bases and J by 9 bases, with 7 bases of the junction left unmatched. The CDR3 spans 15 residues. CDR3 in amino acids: CASSVDGGGAIEQFF. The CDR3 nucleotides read TGTGCCAGCAGCGTAGATGGCGGGGGGGCCATTGAGCAGTTCTTC.

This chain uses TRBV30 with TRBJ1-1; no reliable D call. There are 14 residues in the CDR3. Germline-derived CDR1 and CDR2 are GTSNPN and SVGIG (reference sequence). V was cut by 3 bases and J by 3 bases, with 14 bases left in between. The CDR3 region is CAWRDETDYTEAFF. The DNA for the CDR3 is TGTGCCTGGAGGGACGAGACGGATTACACTGAAGCTTTCTTT.

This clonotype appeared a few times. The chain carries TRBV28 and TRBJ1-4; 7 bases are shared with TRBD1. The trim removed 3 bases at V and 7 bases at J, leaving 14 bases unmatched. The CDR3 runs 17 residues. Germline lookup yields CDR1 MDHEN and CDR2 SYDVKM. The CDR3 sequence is CASSFSRSTGRGEKLFF. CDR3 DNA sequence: TGTGCCAGCAGTTTTTCTCGATCGACAGGGAGGGGTGAAAAACTGTTTTTT.

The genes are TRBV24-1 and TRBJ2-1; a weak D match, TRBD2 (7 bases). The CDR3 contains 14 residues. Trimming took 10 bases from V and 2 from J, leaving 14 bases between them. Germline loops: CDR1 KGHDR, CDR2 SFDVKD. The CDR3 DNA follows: TGTGCCACTGAAGGGGGGGCCACCTACAATGAGCAGTTCTTC. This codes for CATEGGATYNEQFF.

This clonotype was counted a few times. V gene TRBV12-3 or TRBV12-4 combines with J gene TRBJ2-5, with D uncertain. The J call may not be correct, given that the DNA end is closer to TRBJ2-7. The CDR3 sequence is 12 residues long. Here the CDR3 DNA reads TGTGCCAGCGGTGCGTTCTCCTACGAGCAGTACTTC. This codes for CASGAFSYEQYF.

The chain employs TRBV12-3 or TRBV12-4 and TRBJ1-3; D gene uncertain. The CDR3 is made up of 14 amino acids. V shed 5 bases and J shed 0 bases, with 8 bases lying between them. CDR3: CASSLDISGNTIYF. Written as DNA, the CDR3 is TGTGCCAGCAGTCTCGACATCTCTGGAAACACCATATATTTT.